This T cell receptor beta chain appears in the sequencing data of a study of blood T cell repertoires in COVID-19. In the original processing: How many nucleated cells were present was estimated from reference gene primer amplification. The assay was immunoSEQ multiplex PCR, and TCRdb's table has in-frame clones only and misses some. The D gene and trimming were derived from the DNA, and the V and J assignments and clone size from that table. The repertoire holds around 270,000 clones, around 87% seen once, with around 5% in the top ten. The CDR3 consists of 21 residues. The V gene's germline CDR1 is LGHNA and CDR2 YNFKEQ. Unmatched junction bases numbered 20, after V lost 4 bases and J lost 5 bases.

The V and J genes are TRBV4-2 and TRBJ2-2; 12 positions match TRBD1. The sequence came from a woman between 55 and 75 years old with COVID-19, enrolled during active disease. The specimen was peripheral blood. CDR3 protein: CASSPPLGDRGRGSGTGELFF. CDR3 DNA: TGTGCCAGCAGCCCCCCCCTAGGGGACAGGGGGCGAGGGAGCGGGACCGGGGAGCTGTTTTTT.